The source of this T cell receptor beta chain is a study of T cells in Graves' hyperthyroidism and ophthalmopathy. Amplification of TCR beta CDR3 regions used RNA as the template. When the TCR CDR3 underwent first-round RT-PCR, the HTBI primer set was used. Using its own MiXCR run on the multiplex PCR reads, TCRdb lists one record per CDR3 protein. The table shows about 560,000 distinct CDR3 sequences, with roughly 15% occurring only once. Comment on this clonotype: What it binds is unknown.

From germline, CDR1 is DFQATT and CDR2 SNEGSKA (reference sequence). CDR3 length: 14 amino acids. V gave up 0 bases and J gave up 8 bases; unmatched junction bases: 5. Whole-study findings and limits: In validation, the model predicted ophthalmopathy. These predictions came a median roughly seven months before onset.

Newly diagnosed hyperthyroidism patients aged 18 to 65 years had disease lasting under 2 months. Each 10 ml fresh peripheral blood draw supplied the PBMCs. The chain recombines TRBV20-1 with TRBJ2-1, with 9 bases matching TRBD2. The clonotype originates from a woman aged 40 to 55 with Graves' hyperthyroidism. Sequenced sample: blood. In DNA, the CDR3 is TGCAGTGCTAGAGATGGAACTAGCGGGTATGAGCAGTTCTTC. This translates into CSARDGTSGYEQFF.